The 21 T cell receptor beta chains below come from one sample, sequenced in a study of blood T cell repertoires in COVID-19. TCRdb's copy holds only in-frame clones and misses some; the assay was immunoSEQ multiplex PCR. The sample has fewer than 300,000 clones, approximately 87% seen once. Sequenced sample: peripheral blood. The receptors were gathered from a woman between 45 and 65 years old with acute or convalescent COVID-19.

This chain uses TRBV10-3 with TRBJ2-3, with 8 bases lining up with TRBD2. The junction had 7 bases not matched to a gene; V was cut back by 0 bases and J by 5 bases. This CDR3 has 16 amino acids. The germline CDR1 and CDR2 sequences are ENHRY and SYGVKD. In DNA, the CDR3 is TGTGCCATCAGTGAGTCGAACGGGAGGGCCTTAGATACGCAGTATTTT. It translates to CAISESNGRALDTQYF.

The genes are TRBV5-1 and TRBJ1-2; 8 nucleotides line up with TRBD1. In germline, CDR1 is SGHRS, CDR2 YFSETQ. The CDR3 totals 15 residues. Trimming removed 5 bases from V and 0 bases from J; junction bases left unmatched: 6. The DNA for the CDR3 is TGCGCCAGCAGGCAGGGGGCCGGCGCTAACTATGGCTACACCTTC. This translates into CASRQGAGANYGYTF.

The J gene is TRBJ1-2, the V gene TRBV2; D gene uncertain. The CDR3 has 11 residues. V was trimmed by 8 bases and J by 3 bases, leaving 7 bases between them. Germline V gives CDR1 SNHLY, CDR2 FYNNEI. CDR3 sequence reads: CASEAYYGYTF. The CDR3 DNA reads as TGTGCCAGCGAGGCATACTATGGCTACACCTTC.

The table lists this clone with a count of one. This chain uses TRBV14 with TRBJ2-5; D gene unclear. Germline loops: CDR1 SGHDN, CDR2 FVKESK. This CDR3 contains 15 residues. V was pared by 6 bases and J by 0 bases, with 14 bases between. CDR3 region: CASSPKTWYQETQYF. CDR3 DNA: TGTGCCAGCAGTCCAAAAACTTGGTACCAAGAGACCCAGTACTTC.

This clone has a handful of counts. The chain is built from TRBV29-1 and TRBJ2-5, with TRBD2 matching 8 bases. The CDR3 length is 15 residues. Germline values: CDR1 SQVTM, CDR2 ANQGSEA. V was clipped by 5 bases and J by 5 bases; unmatched bases: 13. The CDR3 spells CSVFGLAKGEETQYF. The CDR3 coding sequence is TGCAGCGTTTTCGGACTAGCAAAGGGTGAGGAGACCCAGTACTTC.

The rearrangement joins TRBV18 to TRBJ2-6; 9 nucleotides match TRBD1. With V trimmed by 2 bases and J by 1 base, 3 bases remained unmatched. Germline lookup yields CDR1 KGHSH and CDR2 LQKENI. The CDR3 loop spans 17 amino acids. CDR3 in DNA: TGTGCCAGCTCACCAAAACAGGGGGCGTCTGGGGCCAACGTCCTGACTTTC. It encodes CASSPKQGASGANVLTF.

This sequence joins TRBV27 and TRBJ1-6, with unresolved D. Trimming removed 7 bases from V and 9 bases from J, with 7 bases in between. The length of the CDR3 is 11 residues. Per the germline V gene, CDR1 is MNHEY and CDR2 is SMNVEV (reference sequence). The CDR3, as DNA: TGTGCCAGCATCCCCCGTTCACCCCTCCACTTT. Its translation: CASIPRSPLHF.

The CDR3 here is CASSRDRGRGAPYEQYF. Here the CDR3 DNA reads TGTGCCAGTTCCCGGGACAGGGGTAGGGGAGCGCCCTACGAGCAGTACTTC. V usage is TRBV9 and J usage is TRBJ2-7, with TRBD1 identical over 10 bases. The CDR3 totals 17 residues. V trimming: 8 bases; J trimming: 2 bases; junction bases outside the gene matches: 16. Looked up from germline, CDR1 is SGDLS and CDR2 is YYNGEE.

The gene calls are TRBV6-1 and TRBJ2-1; TRBD1 matches 8 bases. Trimming cost V 4 bases and J 0 bases; bases outside gene matches: 8. The CDR3 has 17 residues. CDR1 and CDR2 from the germline V gene are MNHNS and SASEGT. Here the CDR3 DNA reads TGTGCCAGCAGTGTCCGGGACAGGACCATCTCCTACAATGAGCAGTTCTTC. This sequence encodes CASSVRDRTISYNEQFF.

This chain uses TRBV18 with TRBJ1-1; D may be TRBD1 (5 bases). Trimming took 3 bases from V and 6 from J, leaving 14 bases between them. CDR1 is KGHSH, CDR2 LQKENI, per germline. The CDR3 totals 14 residues. CDR3 protein: CASSPPFGGPEAFF. CDR3 sequence (DNA): TGTGCCAGCTCACCTCCGTTCGGGGGACCTGAAGCTTTCTTT. Full variable domain (outside the CDR3, taken from reference TRBV18 and TRBJ1-1): NAGVMQNPRHLVRRRGQEARLRCSPMKGHSHVYWYRQLPEEGLKFMVYLQKENIIDESGMPKERFSAEFPKEGPSILRIQQVVRGDSAAYFCASSPPFGGPEAFFGQGTRLTVV.

The chain recombines TRBV5-1 with TRBJ2-5, with 10 nucleotides matching TRBD1. The V and J ends lost 2 bases and 5 bases, in that order; junction bases with no gene match: 6. This CDR3 region has 15 residues. CDR1 is SGHRS and CDR2 is YFSETQ in the germline V gene. Written as DNA, the CDR3 is TGCGCCAGCAGCTTTAAGGGGGACAGGGGCGAGACCCAGTACTTC. Amino acids: CASSFKGDRGETQYF.

The chain carries TRBV9 and TRBJ2-1, with D perhaps TRBD1 (5 bases). Germline CDR1 and CDR2: SGDLS and YYNGEE. V was clipped by 0 bases and J by 12 bases, with 10 bases between them. There are 12 residues in the CDR3. CDR3 protein: CASSVDPGRQFF. The CDR3 region has the DNA TGTGCCAGCAGCGTAGACCCAGGGCGGCAGTTCTTC.

The CDR3 DNA is TGTGCCAGCAGCAGGGGCAGTCAAGAGACCCAGTACTTC. This encodes CASSRGSQETQYF. J is TRBJ2-5 and V is TRBV5-5, with TRBD1 as a possible D gene (5 bases). The germline CDR1 and CDR2 sequences are SGHKS and YYEKEE (reference sequence). CDR3 size: 13 residues. V was shortened by 4 bases and J by 2 bases, with 9 bases between the two germline ends. The whole variable domain, remainder taken from reference TRBV5-5 and TRBJ2-5, is DAGVTQSPTHLIKTRGQQVTLRCSPISGHKSVSWYQQVLGQGPQFIFQYYEKEERGRGNFPDRFSARQFPNYSSELNVNALLLGDSALYLCASSRGSQETQYFGPGTRLLVL.

V gene TRBV10-3 combines with J gene TRBJ1-1, with 8 bases lining up with TRBD1. CDR3 size: 14 residues. Germline CDR1 is ENHRY and CDR2 is SYGVKD. V trimming: 2 bases; J trimming: 9 bases; junction bases outside the gene matches: 8. The DNA of the CDR3 is TGTGCCATCAGTGAGACGGGGGGCAGGGGGCAAGCTTTCTTT. This gives the protein CAISETGGRGQAFF.

This chain links TRBV11-2 with TRBJ2-1, with a weak D call TRBD2 (5 bases). The CDR3 sequence is 13 residues long. CDR1 is SGHAT and CDR2 is FQNNGV in the germline V gene. Trimming pared 3 bases from V and 5 bases from J, leaving 8 bases between. The CDR3 nucleotides read TGTGCCAGCAGCTTGGACTTGAACAATGAGCAGTTCTTC. Its protein is CASSLDLNNEQFF.

The J gene is TRBJ1-1, the V gene TRBV6-5, with 8 nucleotides matching TRBD1. The junction had 5 bases not matched to a gene; V was cut back by 0 bases and J by 5 bases. Per the germline V gene, CDR1 is MNHEY and CDR2 is SVGAGI. This CDR3 is 15 amino acids long. In DNA, the CDR3 is TGTGCCAGCAGTTACTCCCGGACAGGGCGGACTGAAGCTTTCTTT. It is translated as CASSYSRTGRTEAFF.

The chain carries TRBV5-1 and TRBJ2-3, with 7 bases fitting TRBD2. The length of the CDR3 is 16 residues. Germline loops: CDR1 SGHRS, CDR2 YFSETQ. The V segment lost 4 bases and the J segment 6 bases; nucleotides outside the gene matches: 14. The CDR3 DNA sequence: TGCGCCAGCAGCCTGGAGGGCCTAGCGGTACCTGATACGCAGTATTTT. This gives the protein CASSLEGLAVPDTQYF.

The rearrangement joins TRBV3-1 (or the pseudogene TRBV3-2) to TRBJ2-7; possibly TRBD1 for D (5 bases). V was clipped by 4 bases and J by 2 bases, with 15 bases between them. The CDR3 consists of 15 residues. Germline V gives CDR1 LGHDT, CDR2 YNNKEL (reference sequence). CDR3 residues: CASSPQDNIAYEQYF. Written as DNA, the CDR3 is TGTGCCAGCAGCCCTCAGGACAATATAGCCTACGAGCAGTACTTC.

A single count supports this clone. The chain uses TRBV30 and TRBJ1-3; D is possibly TRBD1 (6 bases). CDR1 and CDR2 (germline): GTSNPN, SVGIG (reference sequence). The V and J ends lost 8 bases and 0 bases respectively, with 11 bases between them. The CDR3 length is 13 residues. The CDR3 here is CAIGQSSGNTIYF. As DNA, the CDR3 is TGTGCCATCGGACAGAGCTCTGGAAACACCATATATTTT.

This chain uses TRBV24-1 with TRBJ2-1, with D perhaps matching TRBD1 (6 bases). V lost 3 bases and J 0 bases, leaving 14 bases between the germline ends. This CDR3 comprises 17 residues. Germline V gene data show CDR1 as KGHDR and CDR2 as SFDVKD. CDR3: CATSDLYSGDSYNEQFF. The DNA of the CDR3 is TGTGCCACCAGTGATCTCTACTCAGGGGACTCCTACAATGAGCAGTTCTTC.

The V gene is TRBV7-6, the J gene TRBJ2-1; 7 bases fit TRBD1. Germline trimming cut 4 bases from V and 2 bases from J; bases unmatched to any gene: 11. Germline V CDR1 and CDR2: SGHVS, FNYEAQ. This CDR3 is built from 17 residues. The CDR3 loop is CASSSTGQQDTYNEQFF. The CDR3 nucleotides are TGTGCCAGCAGCTCGACGGGACAGCAGGATACCTACAATGAGCAGTTCTTC.